Presented here are 27 T cell receptor beta chains from one specimen sequenced in a study of blood T cells in healthy people across ages. The second PCR ran roughly 6 to 11 cycles with a sample-barcoded 5' primer and J-beta primers. Via MiXCR, TCRdb re-called the 5' RACE reads, giving one row per CDR3 protein. The table includes approximately 1.5 million distinct CDR3 sequences, less than 45% detected once. The material sequenced was blood. The receptors were gathered from a woman aged 18-29 years in good health.

This chain uses TRBV11-1 with TRBJ2-3; 8 nucleotides align to TRBD2. J gave up 4 bases and V 6 bases, and 3 bases lay outside the gene matches. The CDR3 extends over 13 amino acids. CDR1 and CDR2 from the germline V gene are SGHAT and FQDESV (reference sequence). In nucleotides, the CDR3 is TGTGCCAGCAGTCAACTAGCGGCAGATACGCAGTATTTT. Encoded protein: CASSQLAADTQYF.

This clonotype was seen more than once but under ten times. This chain connects TRBV29-1 to TRBJ2-1, with TRBD2 matching 10 bases. From germline, CDR1 is SQVTM and CDR2 ANQGSEA. The CDR3 runs 13 residues. V shed 8 bases, J shed 9 bases, and the junction held 10 bases outside the gene matches. In DNA form, the CDR3 reads TGCAGCACAGGTGAACTAGCGGGAAGTGAGCAGTTCTTC. It specifies CSTGELAGSEQFF.

The table lists this clonotype with a few counts. The CDR3 loop reads CASSARTGFNYGYTF. The CDR3 DNA reads as TGTGCCAGCAGTGCCAGGACAGGGTTTAACTATGGCTACACCTTC. The rearrangement joins TRBV28 to TRBJ1-2; 8 bases fit TRBD1. The CDR3 has 15 residues. V gave up 5 bases and J gave up 1 base; unmatched junction bases: 6. Germline V CDR1 and CDR2: MDHEN, SYDVKM.

The chain uses TRBV4-2 and TRBJ1-2, with D uncertain. The germline V gene has CDR1 LGHNA and CDR2 YNFKEQ. The CDR3 is made up of 14 amino acids. Trimming pared 1 base from V and 4 bases from J, leaving 10 bases between. CDR3 sequence reads: CASSQGHLTYGYTF. As DNA, the CDR3 is TGTGCCAGCAGCCAAGGGCATCTCACCTATGGCTACACCTTC.

J is TRBJ1-5 and V is TRBV3-1; weak D call: TRBD1 (5 bases). V dropped 1 base and J dropped 6 bases, with 10 bases sitting between them. This CDR3 comprises 14 residues. CDR1 is LGHDT, CDR2 YNNKEL, per germline (reference sequence). CDR3 residues: CASSQGDAGQPQHF. DNA for the CDR3: TGTGCCAGCAGCCAAGGGGACGCGGGTCAGCCCCAGCATTTT.

V and J are TRBV7-2 and TRBJ1-1; D is undetermined. This CDR3 is 14 amino acids long. V was cut by 1 base and J by 6 bases, with 12 bases left in between. Germline CDR1 is SGHTA and CDR2 is FQGNSA. The CDR3 region is CASSLVGGKAEAFF. As DNA, the CDR3 is TGTGCCAGCAGCTTAGTCGGCGGAAAGGCTGAAGCTTTCTTT. The full variable domain, in which reference TRBV7-2 and TRBJ1-1 provide the parts outside the CDR3, is GAGVSQSPSNKVTEKGKDVELRCDPISGHTALYWYRQSLGQGLEFLIYFQGNSAPDKSGLPSDRFSAERTGGSVSTLTIQRTQQEDSAVYLCASSLVGGKAEAFFGQGTRLTVV.

The CDR3 protein is CASSDGTGNGYTF. CDR3 DNA sequence: TGCGCCAGCAGCGACGGGACAGGGAATGGCTACACCTTC. The chain is built from TRBV5-1 and TRBJ1-2, with 9 bases lining up with TRBD1. V lost 4 bases to trimming and J lost 6 bases; unmatched junction nucleotides: 4. The CDR3 covers 13 residues. Germline V gives CDR1 SGHRS, CDR2 YFSETQ.

The rearrangement links TRBV20-1 to TRBJ2-1; possibly TRBD2 for D (5 bases). The germline CDR1 and CDR2 sequences are DFQATT and SNEGSKA (reference sequence). The CDR3 runs to 15 residues. The ends were cut back, 2 bases at V and 8 bases at J, with 19 bases in the middle. The CDR3 DNA sequence: TGCAGTGCTAGACCCAGGAGGCAGGAGGATGATGAGCAGTTCTTC. Protein sequence: CSARPRRQEDDEQFF.

This chain connects TRBV7-9 to TRBJ2-5; D remains ambiguous. Matching the DNA end better, TRBJ2-7 makes the J call doubtful. The CDR3 length is 11 residues. Germline values: CDR1 SEHNR, CDR2 FQNEAQ (reference sequence). CDR3 nucleotide sequence: TGTGCCAGCAGCTTTGGGTTCGAGCAGTACTTC. Translating it yields CASSFGFEQYF.

The chain is built from TRBV13 and TRBJ1-2; D not resolved. This CDR3 is 14 amino acids long. V was pared by 1 base and J by 2 bases, with 8 bases between. In germline, CDR1 is PRHDT, CDR2 FYEKMQ (reference sequence). The CDR3: CASSLDAENYGYTF. In nucleotides, the CDR3 is TGTGCCAGCAGCTTAGATGCAGAAAACTATGGCTACACCTTC. Full variable domain (remainder filled in from reference TRBV13 and TRBJ1-2): AAGVIQSPRHLIKEKRETATLKCYPIPRHDTVYWYQQGPGQDPQFLISFYEKMQSDKGSIPDRFSAQQFSDYHSELNMSSLELGDSALYFCASSLDAENYGYTFGSGTRLTVV.

The V and J genes are TRBV6-6 and TRBJ2-1, with D perhaps being TRBD1 or TRBD2 (6 bases each). This CDR3 contains 16 residues. The V gene lost 3 bases and the J gene lost 1 base, with 13 bases spanning the gap. The germline V gene encodes CDR1 MNHNY and CDR2 SVGAGI (reference sequence). CDR3: CASSYHGGHSYNEQFF. CDR3 nucleotides: TGTGCCAGCAGTTATCACGGGGGACATTCCTACAATGAGCAGTTCTTC.

This clonotype has just a few counts. V is TRBV27 and J is TRBJ1-1; weak D call: TRBD1 (6 bases). The germline V gene encodes CDR1 MNHEY and CDR2 SMNVEV (reference sequence). This CDR3 spans 16 amino acids. The germline V and J ends were trimmed by 0 bases and 4 bases, with 15 bases remaining between them. CDR3 DNA sequence: TGTGCCAGCAGTTTATCGGTCCCGGGGGCGCCCACTGAAGCTTTCTTT. The encoded protein is CASSLSVPGAPTEAFF.

Comment on this clonotype: The junction departs from the called germline gene at one end, perhaps through a read error. This sequence joins TRBV7-2 and TRBJ1-2; D may be TRBD1 (5 bases). CDR3 size: 16 residues. Per germline, CDR1 SGHTA and CDR2 FQGNSA. CDR3: CAGSLGVRGGNYGYTF. CDR3 nucleotide sequence: TGTGCCGGCAGCTTAGGGGTGAGGGGAGGGAACTATGGCTACACCTTC.

This chain joins TRBV5-6 and TRBJ2-1, with TRBD1 as a possible D gene (5 bases). Trimming pared 4 bases from V and 13 bases from J, leaving 15 bases between. CDR3 length equals 12 residues. CDR1 is SGHDT and CDR2 is YYEEEE in the germline V gene. Here the CDR3 reads CASSMDIGGQFF. The CDR3 DNA sequence: TGTGCCAGCAGCATGGACATCGGTGGTCAGTTCTTC. Looking up the rest from reference TRBV5-6 and TRBJ2-1 gives the full variable domain: DAGVTQSPTHLIKTRGQQVTLRCSPKSGHDTVSWYQQALGQGPQFIFQYYEEEERQRGNFPDRFSGHQFPNYSSELNVNALLLGDSALYLCASSMDIGGQFFGPGTRLTVL.

The rearrangement joins TRBV5-1 to TRBJ2-7; D is possibly TRBD2 (6 bases). The end of the DNA aligns better with TRBJ2-5, so the J call may be wrong. The CDR3 runs to 14 residues. Germline lookup yields CDR1 SGHRS and CDR2 YFSETQ. CDR3 bases: TGCGCCAGCAGCTTGGGCATAGGGAGGGAGACCCAGTACTTC. This encodes CASSLGIGRETQYF.

There are a few counts of this clonotype. This chain connects TRBV27 to TRBJ2-1; 10 positions match TRBD2. Unmatched junction bases numbered 12, after V lost 5 bases and J lost 8 bases. The CDR3 loop spans 16 amino acids. Germline V CDR1 and CDR2: MNHEY, SMNVEV (reference sequence). CDR3 loop: CASSPGQREGGDEQFF. Here the CDR3 DNA reads TGTGCCAGCAGTCCGGGACAGCGGGAGGGCGGCGATGAGCAGTTCTTC.

V and J are TRBV20-1 and TRBJ2-1; TRBD2 is a possible D gene (7 bases). CDR3 length: 14 residues. Per the germline V gene, CDR1 is DFQATT and CDR2 is SNEGSKA (reference sequence). Trimming stripped 6 bases from V and 0 bases from J, with 12 bases between. The CDR3 region is CSADSGASYNEQFF. CDR3 in DNA: TGCAGTGCGGACAGCGGGGCCTCCTACAATGAGCAGTTCTTC.

CDR3 sequence (DNA): TGTGCCAGCAGCGCGGCCGGGACAGCAACCTACGAGCAGTACTTC. Translating gives CASSAAGTATYEQYF. This chain connects TRBV9 to TRBJ2-7, with 7 bases identical to TRBD1. The CDR3 length is 15 residues. The trim removed 3 bases at V and 2 bases at J, leaving 8 bases unmatched. Germline V gene lookup returns CDR1 SGDLS and CDR2 YYNGEE.

The J gene is TRBJ2-1, the V gene TRBV20-1; tentative D call: TRBD2 (7 bases). The CDR3 consists of 13 residues. The V end was cut by 6 bases, the J end by 6 bases, with 15 bases between. The germline gives CDR1 DFQATT, CDR2 SNEGSKA (reference sequence). CDR3 DNA: TGCAGTGCAGGCCTGAGGGGGGGCAATGAGCAGTTCTTC. Translated, it gives CSAGLRGGNEQFF.

Details on this clonotype: A much larger clone lies a single base off, so this may be a read error. The chain couples TRBV20-1 to TRBJ1-2; 9 bases match TRBD1. The CDR3 is made up of 17 amino acids. Germline V gene lookup returns CDR1 DFQATT and CDR2 SNEGSKA (reference sequence). The CDR3 nucleotides are TGCAGTGCTAGAGGGTCAACAGGGGGCCTAGCTAACCATGGCTACACCTTC. It yields the protein CSARGSTGGLANHGYTF.

Regarding this clonotype: This may be a read error: a much more frequent sequence differs by one nucleotide. The chain joins TRBV9 to TRBJ2-7, with D maybe TRBD2 (6 bases). The length of the CDR3 is 14 residues. Germline V gives CDR1 SGDLS, CDR2 YYNGEE. The CDR3 coding sequence is TGTGCCAGCAACGTAGAGGCGGGGTCCTACGAGCAGTACTTC. Protein sequence: CASNVEAGSYEQYF.

The chain joins TRBV20-1 to TRBJ1-2; no reliable D call. Looked up from germline, CDR1 is DFQATT and CDR2 is SNEGSKA (reference sequence). This CDR3 comprises 14 residues. V gave up 3 bases and J gave up 6 bases, with 17 bases separating them. The CDR3 nucleotides are TGCAGTGCTAGGCTTGCGCAGGACTACAATGGCTACACCTTC. Its translation is CSARLAQDYNGYTF.

This clonotype was seen ten or more times. This chain links TRBV12-3 or TRBV12-4 with TRBJ1-1, with 8 positions matching TRBD1. The CDR3 contains 14 residues. The J segment lost 4 bases and the V segment lost 1 base, leaving 2 bases of the junction unmatched. The CDR3 loop is CASSLVTGGTEAFF. CDR3 bases: TGTGCCAGCAGTTTAGTCACAGGGGGCACTGAAGCTTTCTTT.

Of note for this clonotype: This may arise from a read error, as a much more abundant clone is one base away. V gene TRBV4-3 combines with J gene TRBJ2-1; D possibly corresponds to TRBD2 (6 bases). TRBJ2-7 explains the end of the DNA better; the J call may be wrong. The CDR3 is 16 residues long. Germline V gene sequence: CDR1 LGHNA, CDR2 YSLEER. The DNA of the CDR3 is TGCGCCAGCAGCCGCCTGATCGGGAGCTCCTACAATGAGCAGTACTTC. Translating it yields CASSRLIGSSYNEQYF.

The chain links TRBV7-7 to TRBJ1-1; tentatively, D is TRBD1 (5 bases). This CDR3 is 16 amino acids long. Germline V gene sequence: CDR1 SSHAT, CDR2 FNYEAQ (reference sequence). CDR3 nucleotide sequence: TGTGCTACCATCTGGGACCGGTACGTAACGAACACTGAAGCTTTCTTT. Protein product: CATIWDRYVTNTEAFF. Full variable domain (missing parts from reference TRBV7-7 and TRBJ1-1): GAGVSQSPRYKVTKRGQDVTLRCDPISSHATLYWYQQALGQGPEFLTYFNYEAQPDKSGLPSDRFSAERPEGSISTLTIQRTEQRDSAMYRCATIWDRYVTNTEAFFGQGTRLTVV.

Regarding this clonotype: A read error may account for a junction end that differs from germline. The chain combines TRBV7-9 with TRBJ1-2, with a possible D match to TRBD1 (5 bases). This CDR3 region has 12 residues. Looked up from germline, CDR1 is SEHNR and CDR2 is FQNEAQ (reference sequence). For the CDR3, the DNA is TGTGCCAACGGGGGACTCTTATATGGCTATACCTTC. Its translation is CANGGLLYGYTF.

J is TRBJ2-4 and V is TRBV6-2 or TRBV6-3; possibly TRBD2 for D (6 bases). Germline values: CDR1 MNHEY, CDR2 SVGEGT. Trimming took 3 bases from V and 6 from J, leaving 15 bases between them. This CDR3 is 15 amino acids long. As DNA, the CDR3 is TGTGCCAGCAGTTATTTCGACGGGGGAGCAAACATTCAGTACTTC. It yields the protein CASSYFDGGANIQYF.